This record covers a single TCR beta chain. The V and J ends lost 10 bases and 6 bases respectively, with 16 bases between them. Germline-derived CDR1 and CDR2 are MNHEY and SMNVEV (reference sequence). This CDR3 contains 13 residues. The data originate from a study of CD8 T cells in Susac syndrome. When the RNA was reverse transcribed, random hexamers were used with an input of roughly 0.45 to 1 ug. TCRdb reanalysed the immunoSEQ multiplex PCR reads using MiXCR and keeps one entry per CDR3 protein. The sample has roughly 52,000 distinct CDR3 sequences, about 95% seen once. Sample: CD8+ T cells from PBMCs. The source of this sequence is a human donor with Susac syndrome. The chain recombines TRBV27 with TRBJ1-5; D uncertain. DNA for the CDR3: TGTGCCACCAAGGCGAATGTTCGTCAGCCCCAGCATTTT. This codes for CATKANVRQPQHF.